This T cell receptor (beta chain) was observed in a study of identical twins (dated by TCRdb to the mid-2010s). The study in broad terms: TCR alpha and beta repertoires from monozygotic twins, unrelated adults of various ages and cord blood were deep-sequenced to test whether fetal clonotypes persist. To rule out contamination, the twin experiments were replicated at different times with different library preparation protocols.

Every donor was a healthy Caucasian. Three pairs of female monozygotic twins, all aged roughly 18 to 30 years, made up the twin cohort. The RNA used for TCR libraries was isolated from peripheral blood mononuclear cells. Results and caveats for the whole study, not just this receptor: In monozygotic twins, out-of-frame TCR alpha sharing was systematically underestimated by recombination models, although the models agreed with sharing between unrelated individuals. Invariant T cells such as MAIT and iNKT could partly confound zero-insertion analyses, though diverse VJ usage argued against this for most clonotypes. Conclusions relied on cross-sectional statistical analysis, since the same donors could not be followed over many years. A weaker excess of twin sharing was found in beta out-of-frame sequences because the signal-to-noise ratio was lowered by fewer shared sequences. Compared with coincidental sharing between unrelated individuals, an excess of low generation-probability sequences was observed among out-of-frame TCR alpha sequences shared between twins. Abundant cord blood beta clonotypes had fewer insertions, young adult naive repertoires showed a similar but weaker trend, and memory repertoires showed no such trend.

Relative to germline, V is missing 4 bases and J is missing 3 bases, with 23 bases of the junction outside any gene match. Looking up the germline V gene yields CDR1 MGHRA and CDR2 YSYEKL. Counted from cysteine to phenylalanine, this CDR3 has 21 amino acids. Kept here is only the CDR3 DNA, which spans 63 bases and is read in frame from base 1. The library was generated by 5' RACE. The sequencing machine was an Illumina HiSeq 2000. Template switching added a universal primer binding site, and the final cDNA carried a unique molecular identifier that allowed TCR cDNA molecules to be counted accurately. First-strand cDNA for TCR alpha and beta chains was synthesized from specific primers in the conserved constant-segment region. Each cDNA library was double barcoded, with a SMART-Mk sample barcode plus Illumina barcodes, to control for contamination. TruSeq adapter sequences and Illumina sample barcodes were added in two successive PCR steps. TCR alpha and beta cDNA libraries were sequenced on the Illumina HiSeq platform with custom primers. Turning to the authors' computational methods: MiGEC was used to process raw reads and extract unique molecular identifiers, and MiXCR was used to find CDR3 positions. Recombination models were inferred per individual with the repgenHMM and IGoR tools using an EM algorithm. Shared clonotype analysis was performed with the tcR package in R, normalizing sharing by the product of cloneset sizes. Out-of-frame nonproductive sequences were analyzed to study raw recombination free of thymic and clonal selection effects. TCRdb ran its own pipeline on the public reads, namely fastp trimming at Q25 and MiXCR clone calling, and kept in-frame beta chains. Rows are combined by CDR3 protein, so each entry shows the most common genes and DNA. These V and J calls derive from TCRdb rather than the authors' analysis. The sample data list hundreds of thousands of distinct CDR3 sequences, and roughly 12% of these were observed just once. Clones ranked in the top ten supply around 1.5% of the sample.

This clonotype was detected only a few times. There is no known antigen for this receptor. Base qualities were left out, and no much larger clone turns up one base away. This same sample was also part of a study on yellow fever vaccine responses in identical twins. The second study also describes: The T cell response to vaccination in identical twins was reported by the authors to appear partly convergent and partly personalized. The study precisely tracked vaccine-responding T cell clones in identical twins.

The receptor chain draws on TRBV4-1 and TRBJ2-5, with 10 bases in between that match TRBD2. Sample: PBMCs. This sequence originates from a woman younger than 30 in good health. The CDR3 protein sequence reads: CASSPLGARVSRGTSEETQYF. The DNA sequence is TGCGCCAGCAGCCCCCTCGGGGCCCGGGTCTCCCGTGGGACTAGCGAAGAGACCCAGTACTTC.